Following are 17 T cell receptor beta chains from one sample sequenced in a study of long-term antiretroviral therapy in people with HIV. Survey-level immunoSEQ v3.0 assays were run. Assay used: immunoSEQ multiplex PCR; TCRdb lists only in-frame clones, some missing. The sample records about 25,000 clones, 85% to 95% being singletons. Sequenced here: unsorted PBMCs, sampled 7.6 years after starting antiretroviral therapy. The receptors were sampled from a woman aged 40 to 55 with HIV.

V is TRBV7-8 and J is TRBJ2-7, with D maybe TRBD1 (7 bases). Trimming took off 5 bases at V and 3 bases at J, with 14 bases between the two ends. Germline V gene data show CDR1 as SGHVS and CDR2 as FQNEAQ. The CDR3 is made up of 14 amino acids. The chain's CDR3 is CASSPQGGLYEQYF. The DNA of the CDR3 is TGTGCCAGCAGCCCCCAGGGGGGCCTCTACGAGCAGTACTTC. Complete variable domain (other parts from reference TRBV7-8 and TRBJ2-7): GAGVSQSPRYKVAKRGQDVALRCDPISGHVSLFWYQQALGQGPEFLTYFQNEAQLDKSGLPSDRFFAERPEGSVSTLKIQRTQQEDSAVYLCASSPQGGLYEQYFGPGTRLTVT.

This chain connects TRBV25-1 to TRBJ1-1; D unclear. The V and J ends lost 0 bases and 7 bases respectively, with 9 bases between them. Germline V gives CDR1 MGHDK, CDR2 SYGVNS. The CDR3 is made up of 13 amino acids. CDR3 loop: CASSEYPEIEAFF. CDR3 bases: TGTGCCAGCAGTGAATACCCAGAGATTGAAGCTTTCTTT.

The V call is TRBV4-3, the J call TRBJ1-1; D might be TRBD1 (6 bases). Germline-derived CDR1 and CDR2 are LGHNA and YSLEER. The V gene lost 5 bases and the J gene lost 0 bases, with 13 bases spanning the gap. The CDR3 is made up of 15 amino acids. The CDR3 DNA reads TGCGCCAGCAGCGCCCAGACAGGCATGAACACTGAAGCTTTCTTT. This sequence encodes CASSAQTGMNTEAFF.

The chain couples TRBV10-3 to TRBJ2-5, with D maybe TRBD1 (5 bases). The CDR3 contains 13 residues. CDR1 and CDR2 from the germline V gene are ENHRY and SYGVKD. V was cut by 3 bases and J by 3 bases, with 8 bases left in between. The CDR3 DNA is TGTGCCATCAGTGAACAGACAGAAGAGACCCAGTACTTC. As protein: CAISEQTEETQYF.

The chain uses TRBV19 and TRBJ1-1; D is ambiguous. CDR3 size: 11 residues. The V end lost 3 bases, the J end lost 7 bases, and 6 bases lay between the germline ends. Germline values: CDR1 LNHDA, CDR2 SQIVND (reference sequence). The CDR3 is CASSIRFEAFF. The CDR3 region has the DNA TGTGCCAGTAGTATTCGCTTTGAAGCTTTCTTT. The variable domain in full, completed from reference TRBV19 and TRBJ1-1, reads DGGITQSPKYLFRKEGQNVTLSCEQNLNHDAMYWYRQDPGQGLRLIYYSQIVNDFQKGDIAEGYSVSREKKESFPLTVTSAQKNPTAFYLCASSIRFEAFFGQGTRLTVV.

The chain links TRBV11-2 to TRBJ1-4; a possible D gene is TRBD1 (6 bases). Trimming took 2 bases from V and 0 from J, leaving 13 bases between them. The CDR3 extends over 17 amino acids. Germline CDR1 SGHAT, CDR2 FQNNGV. The CDR3 sequence is CASSLKGGFATNEKLFF. The DNA for the CDR3 is TGTGCCAGCAGCTTAAAAGGGGGATTTGCAACTAATGAAAAACTGTTTTTT.

A single count supports this clone. The chain is built from TRBV2 and TRBJ2-2, with a possible D match to TRBD2 (6 bases). Germline loops: CDR1 SNHLY, CDR2 FYNNEI. V dropped 4 bases and J dropped 2 bases, with 11 bases sitting between them. The length of the CDR3 is 15 residues. The CDR3 loop is CASSATRTNTGELFF. CDR3 in DNA: TGTGCCAGCAGTGCGACTAGGACTAACACCGGGGAGCTGTTTTTT.

The V gene is TRBV5-1, the J gene TRBJ1-1; D is ambiguous. The germline V gene has CDR1 SGHRS and CDR2 YFSETQ. V was clipped by 0 bases and J by 2 bases, with 11 bases between them. There are 15 residues in the CDR3. CDR3 DNA: TGCGCCAGCAGCTTGGACGCCCCTGCAAACACTGAAGCTTTCTTT. It translates to CASSLDAPANTEAFF.

This chain joins TRBV29-1 and TRBJ2-7; D possibly matches TRBD1 or TRBD2 (5 bases each). In germline, CDR1 is SQVTM, CDR2 ANQGSEA. V lost 7 bases and J lost 1, with 20 bases in between. CDR3 size: 15 residues. CDR3 DNA sequence: TGCAGCGCGAAGGAGGAGGCAGGGCCTTCCTACGAGCAGTACTTC. Translating gives CSAKEEAGPSYEQYF.

CDR3 amino acids: CASSLDSWYF. CDR3 bases: TGTGCCAGCAGCTTGGACTCATGGTACTTC. The chain recombines TRBV5-4 with TRBJ2-7; D gene ambiguous. V lost 0 bases and J lost 12, with 7 bases in between. The CDR3 runs to 10 residues. The germline CDR1 and CDR2 sequences are SGHNT and YYREEE (reference sequence).

This rearrangement joins TRBV15 to TRBJ2-3; D call uncertain. The CDR3 runs 15 residues. Germline loops: CDR1 LNHNV, CDR2 YYDKDF (reference sequence). The V and J ends lost 5 bases and 3 bases respectively, with 15 bases between them. The CDR3 sequence is CATSGYTVGTDTQYF. Here the CDR3 DNA reads TGTGCCACCAGCGGCTACACGGTCGGGACAGATACGCAGTATTTT.

This clone was picked up a small number of times. The J gene is TRBJ2-5, the V gene TRBV6-6; D is perhaps TRBD2 (6 bases). V was trimmed by 2 bases and J by 1 base, leaving 11 bases between them. CDR3 size: 15 residues. The V gene's germline CDR1 is MNHNY and CDR2 SVGAGI (reference sequence). The CDR3 region is CASSYAGTSQETQYF. The CDR3 nucleotides read TGTGCCAGCAGTTACGCGGGGACTTCCCAAGAGACCCAGTACTTC.

CDR3 bases: TGTGCCAGCAGCCCAGGGGGTGCAGGGGGCGCCGGAACTGAAGCTTTCTTT. This encodes CASSPGGAGGAGTEAFF. The chain combines TRBV7-2 with TRBJ1-1; 8 bases are a match to TRBD1. CDR1 and CDR2 (germline): SGHTA, FQGNSA. V gave up 5 bases and J gave up 5 bases; unmatched junction bases: 16. The CDR3 totals 17 residues.

This chain uses TRBV7-2 with TRBJ2-7, with a possible D match to TRBD1 (5 bases). The CDR3 has 16 amino acids. CDR1 and CDR2 from the germline V gene are SGHTA and FQGNSA. Trimming pared 5 bases from V and 0 bases from J, leaving 17 bases between. The CDR3 DNA reads TGTGCCAGCAGCGTCAGCCCGGACACGAGCTCCTACGAGCAGTACTTC. Translating it yields CASSVSPDTSSYEQYF.

This sequence joins TRBV4-1 and TRBJ1-2; D is unclear. The CDR3 runs to 15 residues. Trimming pared 4 bases from V and 3 bases from J, leaving 15 bases between. Germline loops: CDR1 MGHRA, CDR2 YSYEKL. The chain's CDR3 is CASSPRVPSDYGYTF. The CDR3 DNA reads as TGCGCCAGCAGCCCCCGGGTCCCATCCGACTATGGCTACACCTTC.

This chain joins TRBV2 and TRBJ1-5; D perhaps matches TRBD1 (6 bases). The germline CDR1 and CDR2 sequences are SNHLY and FYNNEI. V was pared by 6 bases and J by 0 bases, with 12 bases between. The CDR3 length is 15 residues. CDR3 region: CASRDWDTSNQPQHF. Here the CDR3 DNA reads TGTGCCAGCAGGGACTGGGACACTAGCAATCAGCCCCAGCATTTT.

The chain is built from TRBV7-9 and TRBJ1-6, with D uncertain. The CDR3 spans 14 residues. Trimming took 5 bases from V and 4 from J, leaving 9 bases between them. The germline V gene encodes CDR1 SEHNR and CDR2 FQNEAQ (reference sequence). CDR3 DNA sequence: TGTGCCAGCAGCAAGACTGTTTATAATTCACCCCTCCACTTT. It specifies CASSKTVYNSPLHF.